This entry features one TCR beta chain sequence. The antigen this receptor binds is unknown. The record has no base qualities; no much larger clone is one base away. Looking up the germline V gene yields CDR1 MGHRA and CDR2 YSYEKL. The CDR3 covers 15 residues, taking in both the cysteine and the phenylalanine. Of the read, only the CDR3 DNA is kept; its 45 bases are in frame from base 1. Trimming at the junction amounts to 8 bases on V and 3 bases on J, and the germline ends lie 20 bases apart. This specimen comes from a study of CD8 T cells in ankylosing spondylitis (dated by TCRdb to 2016 to 2017). In the study overall: The study set out to find disease-linked TCR variants by profiling T cell receptor beta repertoires in ankylosing spondylitis patients and healthy donors. The full study cohort was made up of roughly 25 ankylosing spondylitis patients and about a hundred healthy donors. Peripheral blood was sampled, and synovial fluid was also collected from ankylosing spondylitis patients.

Sequencing took place on an Illumina HiSeq 2500. Quantitative 5'-RACE with molecular barcodes was used to prepare TCR beta libraries. The authors processed their data as follows. A new computational method based on a probabilistic model of VDJ rearrangement was used to identify disease-linked TCR variants. TCRdb trimmed public reads at Q25 via fastp, called clones via MiXCR and kept in-frame beta chains. Duplicate CDR3 protein sequences are folded into a single record with the most common DNA and genes. Here the V and J calls rest on TCRdb's processing, not on the authors' analysis. The sample profile shows 250,000 to 400,000 distinct CDR3 sequences; 11% of them were found once. The top ten clones comprise 8% to 9.5% of the sample. On the study overall, not on this receptor specifically: In peripheral blood, the disease-linked clones were found at relatively low frequencies and had a CD8+ phenotype. The disease-linked clones were reported as significantly enriched in matched synovial fluid samples from ankylosing spondylitis patients. Some motif variants were previously reported in synovial fluid and blood of reactive arthritis patients, suggesting common disease-initiation mechanisms. A TCR beta motif of about 8 highly homologous amino acid variants appeared characteristic of blood from ankylosing spondylitis patients.

The chain is assembled from TRBV4-1 and TRBJ2-7; possibly the D gene is TRBD2, per 5 matching bases. The material sequenced was blood, either unsorted or a sorted T cell fraction (not recorded which). The TCR sequence derives from a female donor with ankylosing spondylitis or in good health (not recorded which). The DNA reads as follows: TGCGCCAGCGGACTCGACGACGGGCCGTACTACGAGCAGTACTTC. Translated, it gives CASGLDDGPYYEQYF.